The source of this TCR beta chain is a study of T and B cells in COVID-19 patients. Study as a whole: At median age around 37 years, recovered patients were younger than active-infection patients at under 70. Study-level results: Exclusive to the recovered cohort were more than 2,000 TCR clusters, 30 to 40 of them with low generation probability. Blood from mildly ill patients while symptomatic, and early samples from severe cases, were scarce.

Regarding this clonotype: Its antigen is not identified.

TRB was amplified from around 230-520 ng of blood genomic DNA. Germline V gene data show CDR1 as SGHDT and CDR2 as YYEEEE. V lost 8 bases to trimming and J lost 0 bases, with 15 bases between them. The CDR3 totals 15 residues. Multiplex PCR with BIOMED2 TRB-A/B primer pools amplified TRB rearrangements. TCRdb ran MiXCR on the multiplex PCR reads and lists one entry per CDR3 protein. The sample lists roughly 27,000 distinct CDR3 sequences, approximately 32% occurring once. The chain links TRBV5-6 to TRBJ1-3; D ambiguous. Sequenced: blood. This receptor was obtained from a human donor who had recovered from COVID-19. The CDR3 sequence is CASDAWKRSGNTIYF. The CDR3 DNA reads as TGTGCCAGTGACGCCTGGAAACGCTCTGGAAACACCATATATTTT. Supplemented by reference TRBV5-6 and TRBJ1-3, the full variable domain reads DAGVTQSPTHLIKTRGQQVTLRCSPKSGHDTVSWYQQALGQGPQFIFQYYEEEERQRGNFPDRFSGHQFPNYSSELNVNALLLGDSALYLCASDAWKRSGNTIYFGEGSWLTVV.